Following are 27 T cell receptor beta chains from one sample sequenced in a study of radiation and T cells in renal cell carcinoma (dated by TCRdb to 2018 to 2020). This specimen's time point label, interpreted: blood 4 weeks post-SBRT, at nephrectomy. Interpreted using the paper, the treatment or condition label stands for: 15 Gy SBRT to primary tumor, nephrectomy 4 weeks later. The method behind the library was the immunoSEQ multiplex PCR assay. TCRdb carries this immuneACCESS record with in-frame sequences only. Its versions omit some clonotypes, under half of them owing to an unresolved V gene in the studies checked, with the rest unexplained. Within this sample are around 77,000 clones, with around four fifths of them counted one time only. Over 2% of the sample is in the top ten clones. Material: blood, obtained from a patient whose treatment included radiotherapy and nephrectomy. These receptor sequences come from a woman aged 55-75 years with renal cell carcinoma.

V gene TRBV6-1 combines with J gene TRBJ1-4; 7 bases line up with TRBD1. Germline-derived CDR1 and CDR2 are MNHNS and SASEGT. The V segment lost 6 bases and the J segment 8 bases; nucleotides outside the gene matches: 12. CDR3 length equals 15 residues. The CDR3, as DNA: TGTGCCAGCAGACCTCCAGGGGGACTACCCGAAAAACTGTTTTTT. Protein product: CASRPPGGLPEKLFF.

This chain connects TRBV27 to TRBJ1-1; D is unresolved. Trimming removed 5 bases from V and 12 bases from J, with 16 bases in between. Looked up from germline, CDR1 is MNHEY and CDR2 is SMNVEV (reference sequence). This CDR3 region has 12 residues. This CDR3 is CASSPPRRVTFF. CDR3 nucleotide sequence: TGTGCCAGCAGTCCCCCGAGGAGGGTCACTTTCTTT.

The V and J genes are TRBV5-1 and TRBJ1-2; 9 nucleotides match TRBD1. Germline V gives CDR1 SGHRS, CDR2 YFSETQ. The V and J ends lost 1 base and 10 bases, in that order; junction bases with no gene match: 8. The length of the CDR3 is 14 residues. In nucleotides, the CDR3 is TGCGCCAGCAGCTTGCCGGGACAGGGAAAAGACTACACCTTC. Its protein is CASSLPGQGKDYTF.

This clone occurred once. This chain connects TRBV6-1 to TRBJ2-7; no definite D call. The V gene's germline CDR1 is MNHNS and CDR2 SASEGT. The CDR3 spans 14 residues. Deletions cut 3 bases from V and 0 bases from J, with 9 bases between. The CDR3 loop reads CASSELSVSYEQYF. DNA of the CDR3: TGTGCCAGCAGTGAGCTTTCAGTCTCCTACGAGCAGTACTTC.

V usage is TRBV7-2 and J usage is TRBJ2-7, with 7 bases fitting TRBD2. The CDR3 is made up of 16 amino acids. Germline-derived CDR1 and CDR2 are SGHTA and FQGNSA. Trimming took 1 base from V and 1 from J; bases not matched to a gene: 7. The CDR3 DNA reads TGTGCCAGCAGCTTAGGGGTCCTAGCGGAATCCTACGAGCAGTACTTC. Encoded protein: CASSLGVLAESYEQYF.

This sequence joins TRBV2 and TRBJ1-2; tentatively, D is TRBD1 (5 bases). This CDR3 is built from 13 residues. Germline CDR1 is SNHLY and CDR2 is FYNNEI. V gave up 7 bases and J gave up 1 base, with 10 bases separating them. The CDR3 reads CASILQDNYGYTF. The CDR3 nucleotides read TGTGCCAGCATATTACAGGATAACTATGGCTACACCTTC.

The CDR3 sequence is CASRQSGQGAADTQYF. CDR3 sequence (DNA): TGTGCCAGCCGTCAAAGTGGGCAGGGGGCGGCAGATACGCAGTATTTT. The rearrangement joins TRBV28 to TRBJ2-3; 8 bases map to TRBD1. The CDR3 loop spans 16 amino acids. Germline V gene data show CDR1 as MDHEN and CDR2 as SYDVKM. J lost 4 bases, V lost 8 bases, and 14 bases had no gene match.

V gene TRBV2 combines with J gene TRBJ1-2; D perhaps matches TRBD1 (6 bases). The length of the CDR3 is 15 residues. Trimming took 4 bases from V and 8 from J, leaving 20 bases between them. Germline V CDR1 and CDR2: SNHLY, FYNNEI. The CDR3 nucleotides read TGTGCCAGCAGTGGGGGGGCAGGGACCTTCCGGGGCTACACCTTC. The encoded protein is CASSGGAGTFRGYTF.

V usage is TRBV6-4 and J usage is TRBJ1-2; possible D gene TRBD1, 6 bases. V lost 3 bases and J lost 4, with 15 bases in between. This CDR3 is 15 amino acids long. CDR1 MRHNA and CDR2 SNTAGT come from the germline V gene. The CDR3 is CASSENGGAGYGYTF. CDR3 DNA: TGTGCCAGCAGTGAGAATGGGGGCGCGGGCTATGGCTACACCTTC.

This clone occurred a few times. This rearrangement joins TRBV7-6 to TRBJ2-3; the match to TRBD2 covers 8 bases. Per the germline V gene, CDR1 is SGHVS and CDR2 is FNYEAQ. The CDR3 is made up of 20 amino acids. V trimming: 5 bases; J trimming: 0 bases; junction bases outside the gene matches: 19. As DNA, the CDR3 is TGTGCCAGCAGCCAACAGCCTCCTGCGGGAGGACTCGGAAGCACAGATACGCAGTATTTT. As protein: CASSQQPPAGGLGSTDTQYF.

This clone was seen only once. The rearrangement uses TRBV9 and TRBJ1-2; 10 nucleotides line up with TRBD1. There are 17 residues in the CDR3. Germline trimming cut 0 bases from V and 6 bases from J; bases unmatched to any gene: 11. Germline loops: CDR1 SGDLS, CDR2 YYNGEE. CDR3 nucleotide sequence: TGTGCCAGCAGCGTAGTAGGGGGACAGGGGTTGGGTGATGGCTACACCTTC. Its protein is CASSVVGGQGLGDGYTF. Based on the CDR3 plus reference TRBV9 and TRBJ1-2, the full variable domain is DSGVTQTPKHLITATGQRVTLRCSPRSGDLSVYWYQQSLDQGLQFLIQYYNGEERAKGNILERFSAQQFPDLHSELNLSSLELGDSALYFCASSVVGGQGLGDGYTFGSGTRLTVV.

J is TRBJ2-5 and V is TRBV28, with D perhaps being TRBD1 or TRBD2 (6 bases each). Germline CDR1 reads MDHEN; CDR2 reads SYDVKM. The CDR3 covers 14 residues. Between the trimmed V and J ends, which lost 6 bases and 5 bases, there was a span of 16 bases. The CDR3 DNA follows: TGTGCCAGCAGCCCTGGAGGGGGGTTGGAGACCCAGTACTTC. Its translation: CASSPGGGLETQYF.

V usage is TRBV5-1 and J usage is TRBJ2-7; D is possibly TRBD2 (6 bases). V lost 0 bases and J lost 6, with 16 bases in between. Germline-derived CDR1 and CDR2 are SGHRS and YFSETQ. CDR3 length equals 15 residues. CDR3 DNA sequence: TGCGCCAGCAGCTTGGAGGTTGGGGCCGGGGGCGAGCAGTACTTC. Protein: CASSLEVGAGGEQYF.

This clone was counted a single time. The CDR3: CASSATGAGTEAFF. In nucleotides, the CDR3 is TGTGCCAGCAGCGCGACAGGGGCAGGGACTGAAGCTTTCTTT. The chain recombines TRBV7-3 with TRBJ1-1, with 8 bases identical to TRBD1. Germline V gene sequence: CDR1 SGHTA, CDR2 FQGTGA. Trimming removed 5 bases from V and 5 bases from J; junction bases left unmatched: 7. This CDR3 is 14 amino acids long.

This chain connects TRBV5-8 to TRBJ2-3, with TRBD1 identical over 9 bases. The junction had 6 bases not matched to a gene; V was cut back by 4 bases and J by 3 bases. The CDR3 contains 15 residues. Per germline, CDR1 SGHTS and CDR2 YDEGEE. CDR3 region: CASSPNRGPTDTQYF. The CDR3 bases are TGTGCCAGCAGCCCTAACAGGGGGCCAACAGATACGCAGTATTTT.

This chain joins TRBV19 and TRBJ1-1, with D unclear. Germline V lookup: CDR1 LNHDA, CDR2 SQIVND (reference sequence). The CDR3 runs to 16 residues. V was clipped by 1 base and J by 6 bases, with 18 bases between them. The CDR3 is CASSIGPGGRRSEAFF. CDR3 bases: TGTGCCAGTAGTATAGGCCCAGGCGGGAGGAGGTCTGAAGCTTTCTTT.

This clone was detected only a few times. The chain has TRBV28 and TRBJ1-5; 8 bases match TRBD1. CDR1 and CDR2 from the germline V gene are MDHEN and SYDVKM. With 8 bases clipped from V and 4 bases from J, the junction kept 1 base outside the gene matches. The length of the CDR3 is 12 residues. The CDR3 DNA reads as TGTGCCAGCTGGACAGGGAATCAGCCCCAGCATTTT. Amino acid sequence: CASWTGNQPQHF. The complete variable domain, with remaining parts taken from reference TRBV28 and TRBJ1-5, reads DVKVTQSSRYLVKRTGEKVFLECVQDMDHENMFWYRQDPGLGLRLIYFSYDVKMKEKGDIPEGYSVSREKKERFSLILESASTNQTSMYLCASWTGNQPQHFGDGTRLSIL.

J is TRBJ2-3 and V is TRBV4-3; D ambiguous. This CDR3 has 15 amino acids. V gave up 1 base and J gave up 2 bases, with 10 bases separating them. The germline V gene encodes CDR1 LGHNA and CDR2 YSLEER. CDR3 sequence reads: CASSQAAFITDTQYF. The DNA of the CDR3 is TGCGCCAGCAGCCAAGCGGCTTTTATCACAGATACGCAGTATTTT.

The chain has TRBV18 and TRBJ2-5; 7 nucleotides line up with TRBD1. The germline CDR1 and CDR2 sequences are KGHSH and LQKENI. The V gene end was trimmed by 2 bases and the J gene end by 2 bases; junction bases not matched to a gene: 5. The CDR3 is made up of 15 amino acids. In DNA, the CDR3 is TGTGCCAGCTCACCATTAGGCAGGGGGCAAGAGACCCAGTACTTC. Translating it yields CASSPLGRGQETQYF.

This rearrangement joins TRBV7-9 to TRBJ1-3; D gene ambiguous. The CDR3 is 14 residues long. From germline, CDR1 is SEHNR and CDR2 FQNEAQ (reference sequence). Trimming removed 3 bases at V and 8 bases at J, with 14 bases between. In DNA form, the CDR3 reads TGTGCCAGCAGCTTCCGGGCCCCGGAGGACACCATATATTTT. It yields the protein CASSFRAPEDTIYF.

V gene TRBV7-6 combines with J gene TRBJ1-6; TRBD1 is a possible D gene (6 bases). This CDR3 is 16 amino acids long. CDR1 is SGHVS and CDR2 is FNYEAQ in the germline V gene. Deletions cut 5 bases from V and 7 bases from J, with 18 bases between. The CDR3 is CASSSHPAGENSPLHF. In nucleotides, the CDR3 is TGTGCCAGCAGCAGCCACCCGGCAGGGGAGAATTCACCCCTCCACTTT.

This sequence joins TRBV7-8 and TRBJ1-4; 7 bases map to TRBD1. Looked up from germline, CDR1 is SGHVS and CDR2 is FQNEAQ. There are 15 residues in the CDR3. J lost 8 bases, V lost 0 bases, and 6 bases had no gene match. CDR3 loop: CASSLAPGQIEKLFF. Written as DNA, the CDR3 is TGTGCCAGCAGCTTAGCGCCGGGACAGATAGAAAAACTGTTTTTT. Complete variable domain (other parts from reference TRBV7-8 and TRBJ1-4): GAGVSQSPRYKVAKRGQDVALRCDPISGHVSLFWYQQALGQGPEFLTYFQNEAQLDKSGLPSDRFFAERPEGSVSTLKIQRTQQEDSAVYLCASSLAPGQIEKLFFGSGTQLSVL.

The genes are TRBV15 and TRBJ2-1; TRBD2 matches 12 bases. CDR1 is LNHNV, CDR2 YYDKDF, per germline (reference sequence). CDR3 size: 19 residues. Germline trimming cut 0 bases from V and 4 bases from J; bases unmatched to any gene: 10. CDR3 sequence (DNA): TGTGCCACCAGCAGAGAGAGCCCCACACTAGCGGGAGGTTACAATGAGCAGTTCTTC. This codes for CATSRESPTLAGGYNEQFF.

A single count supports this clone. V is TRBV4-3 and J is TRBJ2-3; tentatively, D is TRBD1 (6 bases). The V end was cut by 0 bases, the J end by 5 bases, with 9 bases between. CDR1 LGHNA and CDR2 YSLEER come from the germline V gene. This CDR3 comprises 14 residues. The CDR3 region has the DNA TGCGCCAGCAGCCAAGAACAGGGTATAGATACGCAGTATTTT. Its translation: CASSQEQGIDTQYF.

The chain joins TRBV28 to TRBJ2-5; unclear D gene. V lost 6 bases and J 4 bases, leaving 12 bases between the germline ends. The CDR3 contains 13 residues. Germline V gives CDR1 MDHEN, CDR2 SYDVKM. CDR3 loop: CASRPGWGETQYF. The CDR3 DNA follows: TGTGCCAGCAGGCCTGGATGGGGAGAGACCCAGTACTTC. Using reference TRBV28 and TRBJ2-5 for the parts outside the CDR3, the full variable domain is DVKVTQSSRYLVKRTGEKVFLECVQDMDHENMFWYRQDPGLGLRLIYFSYDVKMKEKGDIPEGYSVSREKKERFSLILESASTNQTSMYLCASRPGWGETQYFGPGTRLLVL.

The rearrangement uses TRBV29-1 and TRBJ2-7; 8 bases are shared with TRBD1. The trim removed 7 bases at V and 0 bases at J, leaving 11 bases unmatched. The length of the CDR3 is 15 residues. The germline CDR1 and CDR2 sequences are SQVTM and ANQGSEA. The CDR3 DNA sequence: TGCAGCGCTAGAAGACAGGGGTTTAGCTCCTACGAGCAGTACTTC. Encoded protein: CSARRQGFSSYEQYF.

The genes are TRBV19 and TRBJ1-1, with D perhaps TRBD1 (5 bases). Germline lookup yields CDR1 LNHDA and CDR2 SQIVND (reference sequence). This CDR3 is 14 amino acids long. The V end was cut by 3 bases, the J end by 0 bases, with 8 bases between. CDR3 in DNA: TGTGCCAGTAGTATCTCGACAGTGAACACTGAAGCTTTCTTT. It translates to CASSISTVNTEAFF. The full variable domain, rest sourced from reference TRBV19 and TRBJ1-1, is DGGITQSPKYLFRKEGQNVTLSCEQNLNHDAMYWYRQDPGQGLRLIYYSQIVNDFQKGDIAEGYSVSREKKESFPLTVTSAQKNPTAFYLCASSISTVNTEAFFGQGTRLTVV.